This T cell receptor beta chain was profiled in a study of OX40 agonist ivuxolimab in advanced cancers. TCRdb keeps only in-frame clones here, not all; method: immunoSEQ multiplex PCR. The sample yields roughly 20,000 clones, about 90% seen once. This CDR3 comprises 15 residues. CDR1 is MNHEY and CDR2 is SVGAGI in the germline V gene. Trimming took off 2 bases at V and 0 bases at J, with 9 bases between the two ends. The chain couples TRBV6-5 to TRBJ2-3, with D possibly matching TRBD1 (6 bases). The source of this sequence is an adult with an advanced solid tumor such as melanoma, head and neck, liver or kidney cancer. Sequences were derived from CD4+ or CD8+ T cells sorted from blood, sampled in a trial of the OX40 agonist ivuxolimab. Here the CDR3 DNA reads TGTGCCAGCAGTTACAACAGGGATAGCACAGATACGCAGTATTTT. Residues: CASSYNRDSTDTQYF.